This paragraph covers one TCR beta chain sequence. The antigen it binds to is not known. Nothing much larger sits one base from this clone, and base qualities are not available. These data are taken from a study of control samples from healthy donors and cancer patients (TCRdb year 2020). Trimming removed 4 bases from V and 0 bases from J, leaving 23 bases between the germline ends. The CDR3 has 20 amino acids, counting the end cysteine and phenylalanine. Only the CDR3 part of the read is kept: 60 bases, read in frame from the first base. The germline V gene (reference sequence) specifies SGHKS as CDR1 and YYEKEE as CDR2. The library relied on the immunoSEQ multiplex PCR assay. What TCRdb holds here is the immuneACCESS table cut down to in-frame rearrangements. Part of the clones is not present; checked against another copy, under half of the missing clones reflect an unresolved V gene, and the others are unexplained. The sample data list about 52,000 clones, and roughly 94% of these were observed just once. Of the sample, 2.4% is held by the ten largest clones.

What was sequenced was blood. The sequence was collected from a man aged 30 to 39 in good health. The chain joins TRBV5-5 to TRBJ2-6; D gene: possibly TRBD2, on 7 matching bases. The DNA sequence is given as TGTGCCAGCAGCAAAAGATCTAGCGGAGGGGGATCCTCTGGGGCCAACGTCCTGACTTTC. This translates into CASSKRSSGGGSSGANVLTF.